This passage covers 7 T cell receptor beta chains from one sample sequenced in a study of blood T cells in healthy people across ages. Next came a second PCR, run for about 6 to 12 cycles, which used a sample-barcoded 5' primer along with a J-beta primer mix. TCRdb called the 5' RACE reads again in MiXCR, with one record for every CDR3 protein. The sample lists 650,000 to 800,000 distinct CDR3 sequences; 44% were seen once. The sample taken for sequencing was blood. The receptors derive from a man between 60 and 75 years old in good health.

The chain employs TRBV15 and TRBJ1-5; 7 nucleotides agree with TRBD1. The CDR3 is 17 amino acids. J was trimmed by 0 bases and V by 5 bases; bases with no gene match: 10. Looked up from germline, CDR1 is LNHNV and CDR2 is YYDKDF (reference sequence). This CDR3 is CATSPRDRSYSNQPQHF. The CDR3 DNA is TGTGCCACCAGCCCCCGGGACAGAAGCTATAGCAATCAGCCCCAGCATTTT.

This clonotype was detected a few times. CDR3 loop: CASSYYSHEQFF. DNA of the CDR3: TGTGCCAGCAGTTACTACAGCCATGAGCAGTTCTTC. V is TRBV12-3 or TRBV12-4 and J is TRBJ2-1; D is unclear. This CDR3 spans 12 amino acids. V was pared by 4 bases and J by 8 bases, with 9 bases between.

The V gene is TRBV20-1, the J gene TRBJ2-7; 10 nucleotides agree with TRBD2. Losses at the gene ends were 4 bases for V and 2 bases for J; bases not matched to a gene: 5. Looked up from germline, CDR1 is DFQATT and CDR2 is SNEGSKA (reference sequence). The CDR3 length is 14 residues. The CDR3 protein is CSATSGGLTYEQYF. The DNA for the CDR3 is TGCAGTGCTACTAGCGGGGGCCTGACCTACGAGCAGTACTTC.

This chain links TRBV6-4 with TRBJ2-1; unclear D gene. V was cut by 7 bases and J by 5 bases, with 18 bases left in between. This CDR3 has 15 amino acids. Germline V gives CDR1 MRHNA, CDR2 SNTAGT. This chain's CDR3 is CASKTDRNSNNEQFF. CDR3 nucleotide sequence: TGTGCCAGCAAAACGGACCGTAATTCGAACAATGAGCAGTTCTTC.

CDR3 in amino acids: CASTLERPIVKNIQYF. CDR3 sequence (DNA): TGTGCCAGCACACTCGAGCGGCCGATAGTCAAAAACATTCAGTACTTC. This chain uses TRBV12-3 or TRBV12-4 with TRBJ2-4; maybe TRBD2 (5 bases). This CDR3 has 16 residues. The germline V and J ends were trimmed by 7 bases and 3 bases, with 19 bases remaining between them.

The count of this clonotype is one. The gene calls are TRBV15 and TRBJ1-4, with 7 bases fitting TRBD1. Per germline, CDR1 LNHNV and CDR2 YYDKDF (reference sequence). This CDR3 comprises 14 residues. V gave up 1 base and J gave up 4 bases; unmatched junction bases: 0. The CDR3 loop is CATSRGQGNEKLFF. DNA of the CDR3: TGTGCCACCAGCAGAGGACAGGGTAATGAAAAACTGTTTTTT.

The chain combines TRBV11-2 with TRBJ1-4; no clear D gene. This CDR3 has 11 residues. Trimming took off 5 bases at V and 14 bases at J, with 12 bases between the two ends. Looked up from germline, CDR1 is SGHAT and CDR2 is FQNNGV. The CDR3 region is CASSPGAQLFF. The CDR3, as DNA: TGTGCCAGCAGCCCAGGAGCGCAGCTGTTTTTT.